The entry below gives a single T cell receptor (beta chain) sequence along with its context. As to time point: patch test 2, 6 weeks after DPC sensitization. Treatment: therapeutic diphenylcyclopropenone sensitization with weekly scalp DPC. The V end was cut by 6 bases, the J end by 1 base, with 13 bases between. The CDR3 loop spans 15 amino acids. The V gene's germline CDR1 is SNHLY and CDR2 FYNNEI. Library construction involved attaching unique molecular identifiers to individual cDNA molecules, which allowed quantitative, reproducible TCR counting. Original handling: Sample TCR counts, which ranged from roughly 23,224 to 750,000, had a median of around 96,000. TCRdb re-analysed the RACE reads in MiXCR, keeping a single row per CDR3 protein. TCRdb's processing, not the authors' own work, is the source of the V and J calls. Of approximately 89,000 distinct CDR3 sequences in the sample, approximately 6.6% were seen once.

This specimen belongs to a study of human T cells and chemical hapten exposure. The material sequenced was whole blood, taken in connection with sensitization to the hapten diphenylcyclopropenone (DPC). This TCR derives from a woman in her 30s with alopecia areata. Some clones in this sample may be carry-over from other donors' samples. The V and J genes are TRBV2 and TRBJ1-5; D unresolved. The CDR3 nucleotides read TGTGCCAGCAGCCAGACCGGCATAAGCAATCAGCCCCAGCATTTT. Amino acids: CASSQTGISNQPQHF.